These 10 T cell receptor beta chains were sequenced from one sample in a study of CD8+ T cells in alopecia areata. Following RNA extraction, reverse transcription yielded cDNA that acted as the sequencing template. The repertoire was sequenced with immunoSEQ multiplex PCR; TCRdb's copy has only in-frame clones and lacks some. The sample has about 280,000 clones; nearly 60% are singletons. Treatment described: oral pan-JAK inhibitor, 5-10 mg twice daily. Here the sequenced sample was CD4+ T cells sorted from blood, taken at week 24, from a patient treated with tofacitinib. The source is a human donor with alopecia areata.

CDR3 sequence reads: CAWSVGLGNSPLHF. The CDR3 DNA reads TGTGCCTGGAGTGTGGGGTTGGGAAATTCACCCCTCCACTTT. V and J are TRBV30 and TRBJ1-6; the D is unclear. The V and J ends lost 0 bases and 7 bases respectively, with 10 bases between them. This CDR3 comprises 14 residues. Per the germline V gene, CDR1 is GTSNPN and CDR2 is SVGIG (reference sequence). The full variable domain, its missing parts supplied by reference TRBV30 and TRBJ1-6, is SQTIHQWPATLVQPVGSPLSLECTVEGTSNPNLYWYRQAAGRGLQLLFYSVGIGQISSEVPQNLSASRPQDRQFILSSKKLLLSDSGFYLCAWSVGLGNSPLHFGNGTRLTVT.

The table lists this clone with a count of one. CDR3 DNA: TGTGCCAGCAGTAGGACTTTGAACTATGGCTACACCTTC. Translated: CASSRTLNYGYTF. The chain uses TRBV6-5 and TRBJ1-2; no firm D call. Germline values: CDR1 MNHEY, CDR2 SVGAGI. There are 13 residues in the CDR3. Between the trimmed V and J ends, which lost 5 bases and 2 bases, there was a span of 9 bases.

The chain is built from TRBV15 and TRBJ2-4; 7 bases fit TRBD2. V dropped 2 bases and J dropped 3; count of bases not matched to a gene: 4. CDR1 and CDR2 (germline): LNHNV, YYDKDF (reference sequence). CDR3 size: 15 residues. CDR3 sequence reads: CATSRSSGYKNIQYF. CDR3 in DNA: TGTGCCACCAGCAGAAGTAGCGGGTACAAAAACATTCAGTACTTC.

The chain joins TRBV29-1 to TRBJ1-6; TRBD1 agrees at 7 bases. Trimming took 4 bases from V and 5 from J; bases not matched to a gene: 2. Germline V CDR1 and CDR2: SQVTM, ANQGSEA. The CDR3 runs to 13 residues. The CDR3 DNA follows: TGCAGCGTTGCCGGGACAGATAATTCACCCCTCCACTTT. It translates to CSVAGTDNSPLHF. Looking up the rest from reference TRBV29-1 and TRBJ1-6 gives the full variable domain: SAVISQKPSRDICQRGTSLTIQCQVDSQVTMMFWYRQQPGQSLTLIATANQGSEATYESGFVIDKFPISRPNLTFSTLTVSNMSPEDSSIYLCSVAGTDNSPLHFGNGTRLTVT.

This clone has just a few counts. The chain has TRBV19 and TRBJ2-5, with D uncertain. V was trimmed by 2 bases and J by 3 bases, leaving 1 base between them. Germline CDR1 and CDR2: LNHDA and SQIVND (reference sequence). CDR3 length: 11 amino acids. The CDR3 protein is CASSIKETQYF. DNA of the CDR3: TGTGCCAGTAGTATAAAAGAGACCCAGTACTTC.

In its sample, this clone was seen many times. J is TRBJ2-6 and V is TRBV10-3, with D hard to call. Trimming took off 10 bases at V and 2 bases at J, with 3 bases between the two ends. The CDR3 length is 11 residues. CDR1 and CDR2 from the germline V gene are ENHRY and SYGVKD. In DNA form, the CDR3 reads TGTGCCAGCACTGGGGCCAACGTCCTGACTTTC. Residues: CASTGANVLTF.

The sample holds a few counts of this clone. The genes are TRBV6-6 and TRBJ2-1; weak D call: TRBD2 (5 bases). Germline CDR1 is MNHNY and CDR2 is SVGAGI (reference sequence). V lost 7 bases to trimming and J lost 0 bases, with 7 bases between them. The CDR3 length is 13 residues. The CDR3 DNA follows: TGTGCCAGCACTCGGGGCTCCTACAATGAGCAGTTCTTC. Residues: CASTRGSYNEQFF.

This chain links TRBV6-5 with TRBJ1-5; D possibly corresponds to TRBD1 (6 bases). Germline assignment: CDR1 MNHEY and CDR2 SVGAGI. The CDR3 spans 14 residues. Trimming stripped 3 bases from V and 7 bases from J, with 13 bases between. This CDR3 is CASSYYRADQPQHF. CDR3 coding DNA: TGTGCCAGCAGTTATTACAGGGCTGACCAGCCCCAGCATTTT.

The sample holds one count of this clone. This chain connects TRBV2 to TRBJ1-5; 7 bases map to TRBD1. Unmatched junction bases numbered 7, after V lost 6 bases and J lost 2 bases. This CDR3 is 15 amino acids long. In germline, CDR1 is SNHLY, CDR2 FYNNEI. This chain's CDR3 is CASSLADRGNQPQHF. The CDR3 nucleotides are TGTGCCAGCAGCCTCGCTGACAGGGGCAATCAGCCCCAGCATTTT.

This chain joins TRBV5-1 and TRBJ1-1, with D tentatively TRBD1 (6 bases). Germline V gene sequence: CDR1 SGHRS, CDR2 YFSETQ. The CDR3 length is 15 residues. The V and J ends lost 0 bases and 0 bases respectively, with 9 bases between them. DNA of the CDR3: TGCGCCAGCAGCTTGGCAGCAGGGGTGAACACTGAAGCTTTCTTT. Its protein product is CASSLAAGVNTEAFF. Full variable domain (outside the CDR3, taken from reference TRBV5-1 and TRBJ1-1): KAGVTQTPRYLIKTRGQQVTLSCSPISGHRSVSWYQQTPGQGLQFLFEYFSETQRNKGNFPGRFSGRQFSNSRSEMNVSTLELGDSALYLCASSLAAGVNTEAFFGQGTRLTVV.